This TCR beta chain came from a study of cytomegalovirus exposure and HLA in healthy donors. Overall study results and limits: Specificity for CMV antigens was confirmed in vitro for a few of the CMV-associated chains. Overall, roughly 160 TCR beta chains were annotated as cytomegalovirus-associated.

On this clone itself: The antigen remains unidentified.

Only in-frame clones appear in the TCRdb table, and some are missing; sequencing was by immunoSEQ multiplex PCR. The table shows 300,000 or so clones, with around 90% occurring only once. Deletions cut 0 bases from V and 8 bases from J, with 19 bases between. Germline loops: CDR1 LGHNA, CDR2 YSLEER. The CDR3 totals 16 residues. This TCR came from a man aged 25-45 years in good health and CMV-seronegative. V is TRBV4-3 and J is TRBJ1-2; tentative D call: TRBD1 (5 bases). The sample was PBMCs. The CDR3 spells CASSQDEGQGPSGYTF. The CDR3 nucleotides read TGCGCCAGCAGCCAAGATGAAGGGCAGGGCCCAAGCGGCTACACCTTC.